This T cell receptor (beta chain) derives from a study of OX40 agonist ivuxolimab in advanced cancers. Regarding the complete study: The costimulatory receptor OX40 (CD134) was targeted by ivuxolimab, a fully human IgG2 agonistic monoclonal antibody. Intravenous ivuxolimab was administered to patients every 2 weeks at six dose levels: 0.01, 0.1, 0.3, 1.5, 3 and 10 mg/kg. Of the 50 or so patients in dose escalation, about 19 had hepatocellular carcinoma, approximately 15 had melanoma, 9 had renal cell carcinoma and 9 had head and neck cancer. In the dose-escalation cohort, 70% to 85% of patients were male, and the mean age was 60 years with a range of roughly 23 to 79. Prior anti-PD-1, anti-PD-L1 or anti-CTLA-4 therapy was permitted, and less than 45% of dose-escalation patients had received checkpoint inhibitors. Partial responses were achieved by three dose-escalation patients, of whom one had hepatocellular carcinoma and two had cutaneous melanoma. Peripheral TCRbeta sequencing aimed to test whether ivuxolimab altered TCR sequence diversity and caused clonal T-cell expansion. The paper covers the monotherapy dose-escalation part of the phase I ivuxolimab trial, which included N ≈ 50 patients.

Overall study results and their limits: Low levels of normalized T-cell clonal expansion were also seen in some patients who did not respond. After ivuxolimab, CD8+ T cells had more expanded clones than CD4+ T cells on average. Clonal expansion of both CD4+ and CD8+ blood T cells was observed from baseline to week 6 at doses 0.1 to 3.0 mg/kg. The antigen specificity of the peripheral T cells that underwent clonal expansion was not determined. In the 0.1-3.0 mg/kg groups, partial responders were among the patients with the lowest normalized peripheral clonal expansion, particularly in CD8+ T cells.

About this clone itself: No antigen is known for it. No base quality values were provided; no much bigger clone lies one nucleotide off.

For sequencing of the TCRbeta CDR3 region, genomic DNA was extracted from the sorted cells. TCRbeta CDR3 regions were sequenced using the immunoSEQ Assay. The table comes from immuneACCESS by way of TCRdb, which keeps in-frame sequences with V and J called. Part of the clones is missing from these tables; in studies checked, under half for an unresolved V gene and the rest for unknown reasons. The sample table lists about 73,000 clones, approximately 86% of them with a count of one. The ten largest clones capture roughly 0.64% of the sample. The trial excluded patients who had a history of autoimmune disease or who were on systemic immunosuppression. Peripheral blood for TCR sequencing was collected from all dose cohorts at baseline, on cycle 4 day 1, and on cycle 7 day 1. The samples were drawn from a first-in-human, open-label, multicenter phase I dose-escalation trial of ivuxolimab. Adults with locally advanced or metastatic melanoma, renal cell, hepatocellular, or head and neck squamous cell carcinoma were enrolled in the trial. CD4+ and CD8+ T cells were sorted separately from peripheral blood before TCR sequencing.

The CDR3, cysteine through phenylalanine, is 15 amino acids long. CDR3 DNA only is kept here, 45 bases in frame from base 1. From a lookup of the germline V gene, CDR1 and CDR2 are SGHRS and YFSETQ. The V and J ends are trimmed by 4 bases and 1 base, leaving 11 bases between them. The sequence derives from an adult with an advanced solid tumor such as melanoma, head and neck, liver or kidney cancer. The chain joins TRBV5-1 to TRBJ2-2, with the identity of the D gene unclear. This specimen consisted of CD4+ or CD8+ T cells sorted from blood, obtained in a trial of the OX40 agonist ivuxolimab. The CDR3 region has the sequence CASSRNNLNTGELFF. The sequence in DNA is TGCGCCAGCAGCCGAAACAACCTGAACACCGGGGAGCTGTTTTTT.